This is a list of T cell receptor beta chains from one sample in a study of blood T cell repertoires in COVID-19. TCRdb keeps only in-frame clones here, not all; method: immunoSEQ multiplex PCR. Among 200,000 to 300,000 clones listed, around 84% were seen once. Sequencing was done on a sample of peripheral blood. These receptors were collected from an older woman with COVID-19, enrolled during active disease. Both conserved end residues are part of each CDR3. Each record gives: J gene, D gene, clone size, V gene, CDR3 protein, CDR3 DNA. A D gene is named only where the DNA matches it firmly. Clone size, where shown, is once, few, many, or a class for clones that have expanded.

TRBJ1-2 . . TRBV5-5 CASSLGSGPPYGYTF TGTGCCAGCAGCTTGGGAAGCGGGCCTCCCTATGGCTACACCTTC
TRBJ1-3 . . TRBV5-1 CASSLDSLRGNTIYF TGCGCCAGCAGCTTGGACAGCCTAAGAGGAAACACCATATATTTT
TRBJ2-3 . . TRBV6-5 CASRAPTDTQYF TGTGCCAGCAGGGCTCCCACAGATACGCAGTATTTT
TRBJ2-7 TRBD1 . TRBV29-1 CSVGVLGDRRYEQYF TGCAGCGTTGGTGTTCTAGGGGACAGGCGATACGAGCAGTACTTC
TRBJ2-1 TRBD2 . TRBV19 CASSMQPAGGISSYNEQFF TGTGCCAGTAGTATGCAGCCAGCGGGAGGGATAAGCTCCTACAATGAGCAGTTCTTC
TRBJ2-2 TRBD1 few TRBV4-1 CASSQEGTGAIGELFF TGCGCCAGCAGCCAAGAGGGGACAGGGGCGATCGGGGAGCTGTTTTTT
TRBJ1-1 . . TRBV29-1 CSAQTEGVGTEAFF TGCAGCGCCCAGACAGAGGGGGTAGGCACTGAAGCTTTCTTT
TRBJ2-2 TRBD1 . TRBV10-3 CAIGTGSTHTGELFF TGTGCCATAGGGACAGGATCAACACACACCGGGGAGCTGTTTTTT
TRBJ2-5 . . TRBV19 CASSIVGGRETQYF TGTGCCAGCAGTATAGTCGGGGGACGGGAGACCCAGTACTTC
TRBJ1-3 TRBD1 few TRBV7-8 CASRGTGESGNTIYF TGTGCCAGCAGGGGTACAGGGGAGTCTGGAAACACCATATATTTT
TRBJ2-2 TRBD2 . TRBV9 CASSVGLAGVTGELFF TGTGCCAGCAGCGTAGGACTAGCGGGAGTAACCGGGGAGCTGTTTTTT
TRBJ2-3 TRBD1 . TRBV3-1/TRBV3-2 CASSQAGGDTQYF TGTGCCAGCAGCCAAGCAGGGGGCGATACGCAGTATTTT
TRBJ2-7 TRBD2 . TRBV4-3 CASSRGTSGRVGEQYF TGCGCCAGCAGCCGCGGGACTAGCGGGAGGGTTGGCGAACAGTACTTC
TRBJ1-6 . few TRBV5-1 CASRDSGAMTPLHF TGCGCCAGCAGGGATTCAGGGGCAATGACACCCCTCCACTTT
TRBJ2-7 . . TRBV2 CASTSARGGEQYF TGTGCCAGCACTTCGGCCAGGGGCGGCGAGCAGTACTTC
TRBJ1-1 . . TRBV7-2 CASSLDLFVTEAFF TGTGCCAGCAGCTTAGATTTGTTCGTCACTGAAGCTTTCTTT
TRBJ2-1 TRBD2 . TRBV6-5 CASSYTGLADNEQFF TGTGCCAGCAGTTACACAGGACTAGCTGACAATGAGCAGTTCTTC
TRBJ2-2 TRBD1 . TRBV6-2/TRBV6-3 CASSYFSGGRAGELFF TGTGCCAGCAGTTACTTCTCAGGGGGAAGGGCCGGGGAGCTGTTTTTT